This T cell receptor beta chain appears in the sequencing data of a study of blood T cell repertoires in COVID-19. Turning to the study itself: Material from acute and convalescent COVID-19 was sourced from the United States, Italy and Spain.

The assay was immunoSEQ multiplex PCR, and TCRdb's table has in-frame clones only and misses some. The repertoire consists of fewer than 140,000 clones, with less than 80% occurring once and the leading ten covering around 6.2%. The Seattle site enrolled patients during active infection and followed them longitudinally. The sample was peripheral blood. This clonotype was sampled from an elderly man with COVID-19, enrolled during active disease.

The DNA for the CDR3 is TGTGCCAGCAGCCTTAATCGGGGGGCGGGCAATCAGCCCCAGCATTTT. Encoded protein: CASSLNRGAGNQPQHF. V usage is TRBV28 and J usage is TRBJ1-5; maybe TRBD1 (6 bases). V was cut by 6 bases and J by 2 bases, with 17 bases left in between. The CDR3 loop spans 16 amino acids. CDR1 and CDR2 from the germline V gene are MDHEN and SYDVKM.